The next 19 T cell receptor beta chains were all read from a single sample in a study of T cell changes during pregnancy in multiple sclerosis. Sequencing was performed with immunoSEQ multiplex PCR; in TCRdb, only in-frame clones are kept and a portion is missing. The sample has tens of thousands of clones, over 85% seen once. The sequenced sample was CD4+ T cells from peripheral blood mononuclear cells, obtained before pregnancy. These receptors were obtained from a female donor with multiple sclerosis, enrolled in a pregnancy study.

J is TRBJ1-2 and V is TRBV6-4; 9 bases fit TRBD1. Germline lookup yields CDR1 MRHNA and CDR2 SNTAGT. Unmatched junction bases numbered 9, after V lost 4 bases and J lost 6 bases. The CDR3 covers 15 residues. The DNA for the CDR3 is TGTGCCAGCAGTGCAACAGGGGGCGCGTATGATGGCTACACCTTC. Protein: CASSATGGAYDGYTF.

The genes are TRBV29-1 and TRBJ2-1; 9 positions agree with TRBD2. With V trimmed by 5 bases and J by 9 bases, 14 bases remained unmatched. The CDR3 is 15 residues long. Germline CDR1 SQVTM, CDR2 ANQGSEA. The CDR3 bases are TGCAGCGTTTCCGCTACTAGCGGGCTGAGCGGTGAGCAGTTCTTC. This encodes CSVSATSGLSGEQFF.

The chain employs TRBV5-4 and TRBJ2-7, with TRBD1 matching 7 bases. CDR3 length: 14 residues. The V segment lost 1 base and the J segment 4 bases; nucleotides outside the gene matches: 5. Germline CDR1 reads SGHNT; CDR2 reads YYREEE (reference sequence). The CDR3: CASSLKGQLYEQYF. Here the CDR3 DNA reads TGTGCCAGCAGCTTGAAGGGACAGTTATACGAGCAGTACTTC.

On this clone: Germline is not matched at one junction end, which may reflect a read error. The rearrangement joins TRBV6-6 to TRBJ2-1, with 7 bases aligning to TRBD2. This CDR3 has 15 amino acids. Germline assignment: CDR1 MNHNY and CDR2 SVGAGI (reference sequence). CDR3 coding DNA: TGTGCCAGCAGTGACTCGGGACTACCCTACAATGAGCAGTTCTTC. This encodes CASSDSGLPYNEQFF.

The genes are TRBV6-5 and TRBJ1-6; D possibly corresponds to TRBD1 (5 bases). Trimming pared 2 bases from V and 11 bases from J, leaving 13 bases between. This CDR3 region has 14 residues. In germline, CDR1 is MNHEY, CDR2 SVGAGI. CDR3 sequence (DNA): TGTGCCAGCAGTTACAGGAGGGACGGGCCACCCCTCCACTTT. Amino acids: CASSYRRDGPPLHF.

The chain recombines TRBV19 with TRBJ2-7; unclear D gene. Germline V lookup: CDR1 LNHDA, CDR2 SQIVND (reference sequence). The CDR3 is 13 amino acids. V lost 6 bases and J lost 3, with 12 bases in between. The CDR3 nucleotides are TGTGCCAGTAGGTCACCAGTGCACTACGAGCAGTACTTC. Translating gives CASRSPVHYEQYF.

V gene TRBV18 combines with J gene TRBJ2-1; 10 bases map to TRBD1. Germline V CDR1 and CDR2: KGHSH, LQKENI. The CDR3 loop spans 16 amino acids. J lost 3 bases, V lost 3 bases, and 5 bases had no gene match. CDR3 region: CASSPQTGGDYNEQFF. CDR3 nucleotides: TGTGCCAGCTCACCGCAGACAGGGGGCGACTACAATGAGCAGTTCTTC.

This clone has just one count. The rearrangement links TRBV6-4 to TRBJ2-3, with D possibly being TRBD2 (6 bases). Germline CDR1 and CDR2: MRHNA and SNTAGT. Trimming removed 7 bases at V and 0 bases at J, with 11 bases between. The CDR3 is made up of 14 amino acids. The CDR3 nucleotides read TGTGCCAGCAAGCTAGGGACTAGCACAGATACGCAGTATTTT. Its translation: CASKLGTSTDTQYF.

CDR3 sequence: CASSMGAGGREQFF. The CDR3 DNA reads as TGTGCCAGCAGCATGGGGGCGGGAGGGCGTGAGCAGTTCTTC. J is TRBJ2-1 and V is TRBV7-9; TRBD2 matches 9 bases. The trim removed 5 bases at V and 9 bases at J, leaving 8 bases unmatched. The germline V gene has CDR1 SEHNR and CDR2 FQNEAQ (reference sequence). The CDR3 is made up of 14 amino acids. The variable domain in full, with the rest retrieved from reference TRBV7-9 and TRBJ2-1, is DTGVSQNPRHKITKRGQNVTFRCDPISEHNRLYWYRQTLGQGPEFLTYFQNEAQLEKSRLLSDRFSAERPKGSFSTLEIQRTEQGDSAMYLCASSMGAGGREQFFGPGTRLTVL.

For the CDR3, the DNA is TGCGCCAGCAGCCAAGATCATGTCAGGATCGGCTATGGCTACACCTTC. This codes for CASSQDHVRIGYGYTF. The rearrangement links TRBV4-1 to TRBJ1-2; D is ambiguous. Germline V gives CDR1 MGHRA, CDR2 YSYEKL. V was trimmed by 0 bases and J by 4 bases, leaving 15 bases between them. The CDR3 is 16 amino acids.

V usage is TRBV7-6 and J usage is TRBJ2-5; 14 nucleotides line up with TRBD2. The CDR3 is 14 residues long. From germline, CDR1 is SGHVS and CDR2 FNYEAQ. V shed 2 bases and J 14 bases; nucleotides not matched to a gene: 7. CDR3: CASSLTSTSGRAYF. CDR3 DNA sequence: TGTGCCAGCAGCTTAACTTCGACTAGCGGGAGGGCTTACTTC.

The V call is TRBV27, the J call TRBJ2-2; no reliable D call. Looked up from germline, CDR1 is MNHEY and CDR2 is SMNVEV (reference sequence). V lost 0 bases, J lost 4 bases, and 9 bases lay in between. The CDR3 length is 15 residues. For the CDR3, the DNA is TGTGCCAGCAGTTTATCTTCCACGGTCACCGGGGAGCTGTTTTTT. Encoded protein: CASSLSSTVTGELFF.

The chain has TRBV6-5 and TRBJ2-5; 8 bases agree with TRBD1. This CDR3 has 13 amino acids. From germline, CDR1 is MNHEY and CDR2 SVGAGI. V shed 5 bases and J 7 bases; nucleotides not matched to a gene: 6. DNA for the CDR3: TGTGCCAGCAGTAGGGGACAGGCAGGGACCCAGTACTTC. Its translation is CASSRGQAGTQYF.

This rearrangement joins TRBV19 to TRBJ2-5; 8 nucleotides line up with TRBD2. The CDR3 consists of 16 residues. V lost 5 bases, J lost 0 bases, and 8 bases stayed unmatched. Germline V gene lookup returns CDR1 LNHDA and CDR2 SQIVND (reference sequence). This CDR3 is CASSLMASGYQETQYF. The CDR3 DNA reads as TGTGCCAGTAGTCTTATGGCTAGCGGGTACCAAGAGACCCAGTACTTC.

The chain carries TRBV15 and TRBJ2-3; TRBD1 is a possible D gene (6 bases). The germline V and J ends were trimmed by 1 base and 5 bases, with 13 bases remaining between them. The CDR3 totals 15 residues. From germline, CDR1 is LNHNV and CDR2 YYDKDF (reference sequence). DNA of the CDR3: TGTGCCACCAGCAGAGTGGACAGCACGAGAGATACGCAGTATTTT. Translation gives CATSRVDSTRDTQYF.

The CDR3 reads CASTNSGGVTDTQYF. CDR3 nucleotides: TGTGCCAGCACTAATTCGGGGGGGGTCACAGATACGCAGTATTTT. The chain carries TRBV7-2 and TRBJ2-3; the match to TRBD2 covers 8 bases. The V segment lost 7 bases and the J segment 2 bases; nucleotides outside the gene matches: 8. Germline V gives CDR1 SGHTA, CDR2 FQGNSA. CDR3 size: 15 residues. Drawing the rest from reference TRBV7-2 and TRBJ2-3, the complete variable domain is GAGVSQSPSNKVTEKGKDVELRCDPISGHTALYWYRQSLGQGLEFLIYFQGNSAPDKSGLPSDRFSAERTGGSVSTLTIQRTQQEDSAVYLCASTNSGGVTDTQYFGPGTRLTVL.

The chain recombines TRBV5-6 with TRBJ1-2; 9 bases are a match to TRBD1. V lost 5 bases and J lost 4; bases outside the gene matches: 6. Germline CDR1 reads SGHDT; CDR2 reads YYEEEE. This CDR3 has 14 amino acids. The CDR3 DNA reads as TGTGCCAGCAGGTGGACAGGGGAGGGCTATGGCTACACCTTC. It codes for CASRWTGEGYGYTF.

J is TRBJ2-7 and V is TRBV15; 8 bases align to TRBD1. With 5 bases clipped from V and 7 bases from J, the junction kept 10 bases outside the gene matches. CDR1 is LNHNV and CDR2 is YYDKDF in the germline V gene (reference sequence). The length of the CDR3 is 14 residues. The CDR3 DNA reads TGTGCCACCAGCGTATCCAGGGGGCGGAGGGAGCAGTACTTC. Protein: CATSVSRGRREQYF.

The V gene is TRBV5-1, the J gene TRBJ1-1; no clear D gene. Per the germline V gene, CDR1 is SGHRS and CDR2 is YFSETQ. The CDR3 covers 15 residues. The V end was cut by 2 bases, the J end by 5 bases, with 16 bases between. CDR3 region: CASSLHARGGTEAFF. CDR3 sequence (DNA): TGCGCCAGCAGCTTACACGCTCGGGGAGGAACTGAAGCTTTCTTT. The variable domain in full, with the rest retrieved from reference TRBV5-1 and TRBJ1-1, is KAGVTQTPRYLIKTRGQQVTLSCSPISGHRSVSWYQQTPGQGLQFLFEYFSETQRNKGNFPGRFSGRQFSNSRSEMNVSTLELGDSALYLCASSLHARGGTEAFFGQGTRLTVV.